This T cell receptor beta chain was recorded in a study of T cells in Graves' hyperthyroidism and ophthalmopathy. As concerns this clonotype: Antigen unknown.

The germline V gene has CDR1 MDHEN and CDR2 SYDVKM. This CDR3 has 17 amino acids. Trimming cost V 3 bases and J 6 bases; bases outside gene matches: 12. The TCR beta CDR3 regions underwent amplification using RNA transcripts as the source. The TCR CDR3 first-round RT-PCR relied on the HTBI primer set. TCRdb fed the multiplex PCR reads into MiXCR, producing one record per CDR3 protein. The sample lists some 320,000 distinct CDR3 sequences; approximately 15% were seen once. Ophthalmopathy patients all had a Clinical Activity Score of at least 3, a NOSPECS grade of at least 4 and disease under 3 months old. Researchers barred patients who had uncontrolled infection, other autoimmune disease, pregnancy or lactation. Overall study results and limits: Researchers found most expanded thyroid clonotypes above 0.001 in blood as well.

This receptor was taken from a woman aged 40 to 50 with Graves' ophthalmopathy. The J gene is TRBJ2-1, the V gene TRBV28; 9 bases agree with TRBD2. Material for sequencing was blood. CDR3 residues: CASSLLTASGNVNEQFF. CDR3 in DNA: TGTGCCAGCAGTTTGCTCACCGCTAGCGGGAACGTCAATGAGCAGTTCTTC. The full variable domain, rest sourced from reference TRBV28 and TRBJ2-1, is DVKVTQSSRYLVKRTGEKVFLECVQDMDHENMFWYRQDPGLGLRLIYFSYDVKMKEKGDIPEGYSVSREKKERFSLILESASTNQTSMYLCASSLLTASGNVNEQFFGPGTRLTVL.